Listed here are 15 T cell receptor beta chains from one sample, sequenced in a study of cytomegalovirus exposure and HLA in healthy donors. Data came from immunoSEQ multiplex PCR; TCRdb stores just in-frame clones and leaves some out. The table records around 99,000 clones, 85% to 90% of them present only once. The sequencing input was PBMCs. Receptors originate from a woman between 18 and 29 years old in good health and CMV-seronegative.

This chain joins TRBV19 and TRBJ1-3; D remains ambiguous. The CDR3 runs 16 residues. Germline lookup yields CDR1 LNHDA and CDR2 SQIVND (reference sequence). V was trimmed by 8 bases and J by 1 base, leaving 18 bases between them. In DNA form, the CDR3 reads TGTGCCAGTCGCGGGTCCCCCGGCTTTTCTGGAAACACCATATATTTT. Residues: CASRGSPGFSGNTIYF.

The chain uses TRBV7-3 and TRBJ2-7; tentatively, D is TRBD2 (5 bases). The length of the CDR3 is 13 residues. The germline CDR1 and CDR2 sequences are SGHTA and FQGTGA. V was clipped by 5 bases and J by 0 bases, with 8 bases between them. DNA of the CDR3: TGTGCCAGCAGCGTCGGGGTCTCCTACGAGCAGTACTTC. This codes for CASSVGVSYEQYF.

The chain is built from TRBV19 and TRBJ2-7, with D perhaps matching TRBD2 (7 bases). This CDR3 comprises 14 residues. Germline assignment: CDR1 LNHDA and CDR2 SQIVND (reference sequence). V lost 4 bases and J lost 2, with 12 bases in between. Here the CDR3 reads CASSNRGDTYEQYF. For the CDR3, the DNA is TGTGCCAGTAGTAATCGGGGGGACACCTACGAGCAGTACTTC.

The gene calls are TRBV6-5 and TRBJ1-2; 7 bases agree with TRBD1. The germline V gene has CDR1 MNHEY and CDR2 SVGAGI. This CDR3 spans 14 amino acids. With 2 bases clipped from V and 4 bases from J, the junction kept 4 bases outside the gene matches. Here the CDR3 DNA reads TGTGCCAGCAGTTACGGGGGACAGCCCTATGGCTACACCTTC. Translation gives CASSYGGQPYGYTF.

This clone came up a few times. V and J are TRBV6-5 and TRBJ2-5; TRBD2 agrees at 9 bases. This CDR3 comprises 14 residues. The germline V gene encodes CDR1 MNHEY and CDR2 SVGAGI. J gave up 5 bases and V 0 bases, and 1 base lay outside the gene matches. The chain's CDR3 is CASSYSRGGETQYF. CDR3 coding DNA: TGTGCCAGCAGTTACTCGCGGGGGGGGGAGACCCAGTACTTC.

The rearrangement links TRBV5-1 to TRBJ1-5; D perhaps matches TRBD1 (5 bases). V was clipped by 2 bases and J by 5 bases, with 11 bases between them. CDR1 and CDR2 from the germline V gene are SGHRS and YFSETQ. CDR3 length: 14 amino acids. The CDR3: CASSLALGDQPQHF. The CDR3 DNA reads as TGCGCCAGCAGCTTAGCTTTAGGGGATCAGCCCCAGCATTTT.

CDR3 loop: CASSWDAGADGELFF. The CDR3 coding sequence is TGTGCCAGCAGCTGGGATGCAGGGGCTGACGGGGAGCTGTTTTTT. The chain recombines TRBV7-2 with TRBJ2-2; a possible D gene is TRBD1 (6 bases). CDR1 is SGHTA, CDR2 FQGNSA, per germline. The CDR3 totals 15 residues. The ends were cut back, 4 bases at V and 7 bases at J, with 16 bases in the middle. Using reference TRBV7-2 and TRBJ2-2 for the parts outside the CDR3, the full variable domain is GAGVSQSPSNKVTEKGKDVELRCDPISGHTALYWYRQSLGQGLEFLIYFQGNSAPDKSGLPSDRFSAERTGGSVSTLTIQRTQQEDSAVYLCASSWDAGADGELFFGEGSRLTVL.

V and J are TRBV9 and TRBJ2-7; 9 nucleotides match TRBD2. V lost 3 bases, J lost 3 bases, and 13 bases stayed unmatched. CDR3 length: 17 residues. Germline loops: CDR1 SGDLS, CDR2 YYNGEE. The CDR3 reads CASSDSSSGGIDYEQYF. In DNA form, the CDR3 reads TGTGCCAGCAGCGACTCATCGAGCGGGGGGATCGACTACGAGCAGTACTTC.

Regarding this clone: Other DNA sequences within the sample encode an identical CDR3. The genes are TRBV5-4 and TRBJ1-3; 7 positions match TRBD1. The CDR3 is 14 amino acids. Germline V gene data show CDR1 as SGHNT and CDR2 as YYREEE (reference sequence). V was pared by 0 bases and J by 4 bases, with 1 base of the junction left unmatched. The CDR3 nucleotides are TGTGCCAGCAGCTTGGCGGGACAGGGAAACACCATATATTTT. Its protein is CASSLAGQGNTIYF.

The chain has TRBV4-3 and TRBJ2-7; D unclear. The CDR3 contains 16 residues. Germline CDR1 and CDR2: LGHNA and YSLEER. Trimming stripped 0 bases from V and 9 bases from J, with 21 bases between. CDR3 amino acids: CASSQDSRGSAAMQYF. In DNA, the CDR3 is TGCGCCAGCAGCCAAGATTCCCGAGGCTCCGCCGCGATGCAGTACTTC.

V and J are TRBV5-4 and TRBJ2-3; 14 bases map to TRBD2. Looked up from germline, CDR1 is SGHNT and CDR2 is YYREEE (reference sequence). The CDR3 runs 16 residues. Losses at the gene ends were 4 bases for V and 2 bases for J; bases not matched to a gene: 3. DNA of the CDR3: TGTGCCAGCAGCGGGGGACTAGCGGGGGTCACAGATACGCAGTATTTT. Translation gives CASSGGLAGVTDTQYF. Full variable domain (remainder filled in from reference TRBV5-4 and TRBJ2-3): ETGVTQSPTHLIKTRGQQVTLRCSSQSGHNTVSWYQQALGQGPQFIFQYYREEENGRGNFPPRFSGLQFPNYSSELNVNALELDDSALYLCASSGGLAGVTDTQYFGPGTRLTVL.

The chain recombines TRBV6-5 with TRBJ2-7; 10 nucleotides agree with TRBD1. The CDR3 runs to 13 residues. The V gene end was trimmed by 5 bases and the J gene end by 6 bases; junction bases not matched to a gene: 4. CDR1 is MNHEY, CDR2 SVGAGI, per germline. CDR3 protein: CASSGTGEGEQYF. The CDR3 DNA sequence: TGTGCCAGCAGTGGGACAGGGGAGGGCGAGCAGTACTTC.

V usage is TRBV5-1 and J usage is TRBJ2-7; 11 nucleotides match TRBD2. V trimming: 2 bases; J trimming: 4 bases; junction bases outside the gene matches: 5. Germline lookup yields CDR1 SGHRS and CDR2 YFSETQ. The CDR3 runs to 15 residues. DNA of the CDR3: TGCGCCAGCAGCTTCCTAGCGGGAGGAGTATACGAGCAGTACTTC. Its translation: CASSFLAGGVYEQYF.

This sequence joins TRBV6-5 and TRBJ1-5; 7 nucleotides align to TRBD1. The V gene end was trimmed by 2 bases and the J gene end by 2 bases; junction bases not matched to a gene: 0. The CDR3 covers 14 residues. Germline loops: CDR1 MNHEY, CDR2 SVGAGI. DNA for the CDR3: TGTGCCAGCAGTTACCAGGGGGGCAATCAGCCCCAGCATTTT. This translates into CASSYQGGNQPQHF.

This chain joins TRBV4-3 and TRBJ2-7; D gene ambiguous. The V gene's germline CDR1 is LGHNA and CDR2 YSLEER. This CDR3 has 16 residues. Trimming took 0 bases from V and 3 from J, leaving 15 bases between them. This CDR3 is CASSQDWSVANYEQYF. The CDR3 DNA sequence: TGCGCCAGCAGCCAAGACTGGTCGGTTGCAAACTACGAGCAGTACTTC.